The entry that follows covers one TCR beta chain sequence. It lacks a known antigen. No base quality information exists; no much larger clone differs at one position. The CDR3 regions of human TCRbeta chains were analyzed by immunosequencing. Per the authors' processing: TCRs in the repertoires were compared against a reference library of SARS-CoV-2-specific TCRs that had been generated with the MIRA antigen-specificity platform. Breadth meant the fraction of unique TCRs that were SARS-CoV-2-associated, whereas depth meant the fraction of total T cells that were SARS-CoV-2-associated. Using the MIRA data, each spike-specific TCR was mapped to the spike region that the TCR reacts to and placed in a CD4 or CD8 class. Log10-transformed breadth and depth values were compared by one-way ANOVA with Sidak's multiple comparisons tests. TCRdb carries this immuneACCESS record with in-frame sequences only. Its versions omit some clonotypes, under half of them owing to an unresolved V gene in the studies checked, with the rest unexplained. The V and J calls and clone size come from that table; D and trimming were worked out from the DNA. Across this sample there are 150,000 or so clones, with 91% seen only once. Of the sample, 1.4% to 1.5% is held by the ten largest clones.

This specimen comes from a study of T cell responses to AZD1222 COVID-19 vaccine (dated by TCRdb to the early 2020s). Turning to the overall study: AZD1222 recipients whose second dose came at about 4 weeks and those whose second dose came at about 12 weeks were combined into one group, since spike-specific TCR depth and breadth did not differ between the two schedules. TCR sequencing covered 230 or so trial participants: 207 given two doses of AZD1222 and 26 given two doses of MenACWY control vaccine. Trial participants were enrolled into age subgroups of 18-55, 56-69 and 70-plus years, which contained approximately 150, 30 and 60 TCR-sequenced participants, respectively.

The CDR3, from cysteine to phenylalanine, totals 19 residues. Only the CDR3 region is kept as DNA, spanning 57 bases read in frame from base 1. Reading the germline V gene gives CDR1 SGHTA and CDR2 FQGNSA. The V end loses 5 bases and the J end loses 8 bases, and a stretch of 31 bases separates them. The sample's time point label, in plain terms: baseline before first vaccination. Samples from vaccinated people were obtained from the UK trials COV001 and COV002, which included a single-blind randomized controlled phase 2/3 trial of AZD1222 (ChAdOx1 nCoV-19) in healthy adults. For TCRbeta chain sequencing, PBMC samples were collected from trial participants at day 0 and at day 28 after the second dose. Broader findings and caveats from the paper: Spike-specific TCR breadth and depth rose significantly after two AZD1222 doses compared with day 0 and with MenACWY recipients. Because no day 14 peak-response samples were available, the repertoires could be characterized only after the peak T cell response. Reportedly, close to half of the unique spike-specific TCRs recognized epitopes lying outside the regions that are mutated in the B.1.351 and B.1.1.7 variants. In the small 56-69-year group, the increase in depth fell short of significance, most likely because of low power. The vaccine-associated CD4 TCRs covered the entire spike protein, and the dominant responses fell in regions 160-218 and 743-854. Only five or six AZD1222 recipients were SARS-CoV-2 seropositive at baseline, limiting conclusions about previously exposed vaccinees. Participants were mostly white British and included more females than males, and it was suggested by the authors that clonal diversity may have been underestimated.

The clonotype originates from an adult in good health. This material consisted of peripheral blood, taken on day 0 of AZD1222 vaccination. The chain joins TRBV7-2 to TRBJ2-1, with TRBD1 perhaps the D gene, on 5 matching bases. The sequenced DNA is TGTGCCAGCAGCCATCATCGGACATCTCCTGGAAGGCCTAGGTATGAGCAGTTCTTC. Translated, this is CASSHHRTSPGRPRYEQFF.